These 8 T cell receptor beta chains originate from one sample sequenced in a study of long-term antiretroviral therapy in people with HIV. The libraries were made with immunoSEQ v3.0 at survey level. Some clones are missing from TCRdb's copy, which holds only in-frame ones; the method was immunoSEQ multiplex PCR. The sample shows tens of thousands of clones, roughly 84% of them seen only once. The specimen comprised unsorted PBMCs, sampled 3 years after starting antiretroviral therapy. Every receptor here comes from a man in his fifties or sixties with HIV.

The gene calls are TRBV19 and TRBJ2-5, with 10 bases fitting TRBD2. Germline V gives CDR1 LNHDA, CDR2 SQIVND (reference sequence). This CDR3 comprises 15 residues. The junction had 5 bases not matched to a gene; V was cut back by 2 bases and J by 5 bases. The DNA for the CDR3 is TGTGCCAGTAGTATAACTAGCGGGACCTTGGAGACCCAGTACTTC. It is translated as CASSITSGTLETQYF.

This clone is a singleton in its sample. This chain connects TRBV5-1 to TRBJ2-7; D is uncertain. The germline CDR1 and CDR2 sequences are SGHRS and YFSETQ. The CDR3 runs 16 residues. V lost 4 bases, J lost 9 bases, and 26 bases lay in between. The CDR3 sequence: CASSNPVASRPTRQYF. In DNA, the CDR3 is TGCGCCAGCAGCAATCCCGTAGCATCTAGACCTACGAGGCAGTACTTC.

This chain joins TRBV4-1 and TRBJ2-5; D remains unclear. The length of the CDR3 is 14 residues. The ends were cut back, 0 bases at V and 0 bases at J, with 5 bases in the middle. Germline lookup yields CDR1 MGHRA and CDR2 YSYEKL. The CDR3 is CASSQEYNQETQYF. The CDR3 region has the DNA TGCGCCAGCAGCCAAGAGTACAACCAAGAGACCCAGTACTTC.

The chain employs TRBV7-3 and TRBJ1-1; D ambiguous. The CDR3 is made up of 14 amino acids. The V gene's germline CDR1 is SGHTA and CDR2 FQGTGA. Trimming pared 4 bases from V and 4 bases from J, leaving 13 bases between. CDR3 nucleotide sequence: TGTGCCAGCAGCTCGGGGTCTCCAAGCACTGAAGCTTTCTTT. Protein product: CASSSGSPSTEAFF. The full variable domain, completed using reference TRBV7-3 and TRBJ1-1, is GAGVSQTPSNKVTEKGKYVELRCDPISGHTALYWYRQSLGQGPEFLIYFQGTGAADDSGLPNDRFFAVRPEGSVSTLKIQRTERGDSAVYLCASSSGSPSTEAFFGQGTRLTVV.

V is TRBV6-5 and J is TRBJ2-5; 11 bases line up with TRBD2. Looked up from germline, CDR1 is MNHEY and CDR2 is SVGAGI. Unmatched junction bases numbered 11, after V lost 7 bases and J lost 7 bases. The CDR3 consists of 15 residues. CDR3 protein: CASKLTSGISGTQYF. For the CDR3, the DNA is TGTGCCAGCAAACTGACTAGCGGGATTTCAGGGACCCAGTACTTC.

This clone was seen once. The chain employs TRBV10-1 and TRBJ2-7, with D possibly TRBD1 on 6 matching bases. The length of the CDR3 is 12 residues. The V and J ends lost 6 bases and 1 base respectively, with 7 bases between them. In germline, CDR1 is WNHNN, CDR2 SYGVQD (reference sequence). The CDR3 sequence: CASRRGSYEQYF. The DNA of the CDR3 is TGCGCCAGCAGGAGGGGGTCCTACGAGCAGTACTTC.

The DNA for the CDR3 is TGTGCCAGCCGCATGCCTAATCGGGATCACTACACCTTC. Amino acids: CASRMPNRDHYTF. The J gene is TRBJ1-2, the V gene TRBV28; no clear D gene. The CDR3 runs to 13 residues. Trimming left V 8 bases short and J 10 bases short, with 20 bases between. Germline CDR1 MDHEN, CDR2 SYDVKM.

This sequence joins TRBV28 and TRBJ2-7; unclear D gene. V lost 2 bases to trimming and J lost 5 bases, with 7 bases between them. CDR3 length: 12 residues. The germline CDR1 and CDR2 sequences are MDHEN and SYDVKM. CDR3 protein: CASSLQENEQYF. Written as DNA, the CDR3 is TGTGCCAGCAGTTTACAGGAGAACGAGCAGTACTTC.